This T cell receptor (beta chain) emerged from a study of regulatory T cells in long-lasting Graves disease. Study conclusions and caveats: Patients with persistent disease showed a bias toward TRBV28, TRBJ1-2 and TRBJ2-5.

Deletions cut 3 bases from V and 0 bases from J, with 12 bases between. Germline CDR1 DFQATT, CDR2 SNEGSKA (reference sequence). There are 14 residues in the CDR3. This clonotype showed up many times. What it binds is unknown. Time point noted: newly diagnosed GD, antithyroid drugs for less than 3 months. Extracted RNA from PBMCs served as the source of the TCR library. Combining iRepertoire HTBI primers with Arm-PCR of CDR3 regions, the authors built TCR beta libraries. TCRdb called the multiplex PCR reads again in MiXCR, with one record for every CDR3 protein. Altogether roughly 430,000 distinct CDR3 sequences are present, 16% being singletons, with the ten largest covering around 10%. The sample was also reused in another study, on T cells in Graves' hyperthyroidism and ophthalmopathy. That work states: Using the HTBI primer set, a first-round RT-PCR was run on the TCR CDR3.

This receptor was taken from a woman in her 30s with Graves disease. This sample comprised peripheral blood mononuclear cells (PBMCs), obtained at new diagnosis, from a patient treated with antithyroid drugs. J is TRBJ2-7 and V is TRBV20-1; a possible D gene is TRBD2 (5 bases). CDR3 region: CSASREGRSYEQYF. As DNA, the CDR3 is TGCAGTGCTAGTCGGGAAGGCCGCTCCTACGAGCAGTACTTC.